This T cell receptor beta chain was sequenced during a study of Tregs in tolerant kidney transplant recipients. Related graft donors supplied nonmyeloablative bone marrow transplants, and mixed chimerism was transient. Frequency places this clone as medium-sized. The read falls 3 residues short of the CDR3 end, and the missing part is taken from the germline J gene. Some clones are missing from TCRdb's copy, which holds only in-frame ones; the method was immunoSEQ multiplex PCR. In total, the table holds some 5,800 clones. There are 17 residues in the CDR3. CDR1 SQVTM and CDR2 ANQGSEA come from the germline V gene. Trimming cost V 3 bases and J 2 bases; bases outside gene matches: 14.

This TCR was recovered from a human patient who received a combined kidney and bone marrow transplant. The graft donor may have contributed some T cells. The chain couples TRBV29-1 to TRBJ2-5; 8 bases match TRBD1. The input for sequencing was CD8+ T cells from blood (PBMCs), taken 12 months after the transplant. CDR3: CSVDWGATGVRQETQYF. Partial CDR3 DNA: TGCAGCGTTGATTGGGGGGCGACAGGGGTGAGGCAAGAGACC.